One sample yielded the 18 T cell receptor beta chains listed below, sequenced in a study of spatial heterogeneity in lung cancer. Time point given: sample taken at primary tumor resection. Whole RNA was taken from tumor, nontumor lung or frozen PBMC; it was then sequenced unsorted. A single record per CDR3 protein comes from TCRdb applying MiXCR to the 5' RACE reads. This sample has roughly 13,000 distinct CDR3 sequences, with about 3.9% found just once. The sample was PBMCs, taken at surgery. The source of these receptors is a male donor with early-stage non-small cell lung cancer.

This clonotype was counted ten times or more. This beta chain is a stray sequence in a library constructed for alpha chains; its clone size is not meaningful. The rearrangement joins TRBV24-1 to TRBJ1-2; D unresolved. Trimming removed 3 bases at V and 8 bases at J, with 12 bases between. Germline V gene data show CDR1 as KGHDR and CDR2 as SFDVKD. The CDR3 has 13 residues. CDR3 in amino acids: CATSDPSWQGYTF. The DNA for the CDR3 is TGTGCCACCAGTGATCCCAGCTGGCAGGGCTACACCTTC.

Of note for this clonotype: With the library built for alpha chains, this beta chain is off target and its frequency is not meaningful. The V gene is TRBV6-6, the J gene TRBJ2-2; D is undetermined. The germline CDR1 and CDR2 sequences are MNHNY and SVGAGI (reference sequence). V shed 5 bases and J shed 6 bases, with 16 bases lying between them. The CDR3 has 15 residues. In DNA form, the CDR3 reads TGTGCCAGCAGTACCGAGCCTCCTCGGGCCGGGGAGCTGTTTTTT. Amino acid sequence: CASSTEPPRAGELFF.

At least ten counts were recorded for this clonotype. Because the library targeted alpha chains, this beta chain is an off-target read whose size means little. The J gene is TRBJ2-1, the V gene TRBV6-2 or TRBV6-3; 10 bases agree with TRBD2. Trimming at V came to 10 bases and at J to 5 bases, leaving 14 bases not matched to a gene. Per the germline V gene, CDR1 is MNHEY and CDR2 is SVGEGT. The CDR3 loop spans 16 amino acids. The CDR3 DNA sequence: TGTGCCACCCATCCACTAGCGGGGTCGTCCGACAATGAGCAGTTCTTC. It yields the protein CATHPLAGSSDNEQFF.

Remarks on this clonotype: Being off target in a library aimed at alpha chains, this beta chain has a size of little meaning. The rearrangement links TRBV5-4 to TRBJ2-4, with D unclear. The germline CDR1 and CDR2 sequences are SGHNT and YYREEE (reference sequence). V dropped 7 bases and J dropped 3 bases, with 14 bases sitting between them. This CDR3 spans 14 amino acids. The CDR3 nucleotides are TGTGCCAGCGCCCGGGCCGTCGACAAAAACATTCAGTACTTC. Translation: CASARAVDKNIQYF.

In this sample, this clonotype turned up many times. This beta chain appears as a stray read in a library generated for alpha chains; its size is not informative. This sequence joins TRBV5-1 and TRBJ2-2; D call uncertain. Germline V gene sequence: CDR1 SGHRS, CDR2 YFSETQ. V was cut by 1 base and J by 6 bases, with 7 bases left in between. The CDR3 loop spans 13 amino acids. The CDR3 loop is CASSLTAPGELFF. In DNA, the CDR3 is TGCGCCAGCAGCTTGACAGCCCCCGGGGAGCTGTTTTTT.

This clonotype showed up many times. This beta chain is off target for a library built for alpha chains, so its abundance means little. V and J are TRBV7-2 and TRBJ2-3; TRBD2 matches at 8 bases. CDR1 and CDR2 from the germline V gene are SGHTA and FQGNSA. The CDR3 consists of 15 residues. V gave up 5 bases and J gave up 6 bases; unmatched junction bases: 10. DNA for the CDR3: TGTGCCAGCAGCCCCAGTGGCGGGAGGTTCGATACGCAGTATTTT. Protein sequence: CASSPSGGRFDTQYF.

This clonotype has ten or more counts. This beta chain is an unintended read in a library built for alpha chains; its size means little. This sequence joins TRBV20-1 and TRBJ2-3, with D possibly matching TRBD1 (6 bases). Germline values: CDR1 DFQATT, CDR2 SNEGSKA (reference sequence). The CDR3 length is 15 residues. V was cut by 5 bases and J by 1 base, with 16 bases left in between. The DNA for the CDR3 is TGCAGTGCTCCCAAGCCAGGGGTGGGCACAGATACGCAGTATTTT. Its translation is CSAPKPGVGTDTQYF.

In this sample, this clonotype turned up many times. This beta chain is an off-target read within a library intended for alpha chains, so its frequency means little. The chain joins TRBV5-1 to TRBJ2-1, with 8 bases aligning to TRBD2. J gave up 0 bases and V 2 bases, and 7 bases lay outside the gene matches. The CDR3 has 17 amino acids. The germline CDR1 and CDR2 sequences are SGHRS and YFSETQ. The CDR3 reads CASSLWTSPSSYNEQFF. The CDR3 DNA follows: TGCGCCAGCAGCTTATGGACTAGCCCCAGCTCCTACAATGAGCAGTTCTTC.

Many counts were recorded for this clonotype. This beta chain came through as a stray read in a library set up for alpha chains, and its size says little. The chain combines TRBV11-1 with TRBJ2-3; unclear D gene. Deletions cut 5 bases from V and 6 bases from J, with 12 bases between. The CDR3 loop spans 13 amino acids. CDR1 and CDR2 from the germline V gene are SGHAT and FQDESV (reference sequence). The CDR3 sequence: CASSTIMTDTQYF. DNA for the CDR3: TGTGCCAGCAGCACTATTATGACCGATACGCAGTATTTT.

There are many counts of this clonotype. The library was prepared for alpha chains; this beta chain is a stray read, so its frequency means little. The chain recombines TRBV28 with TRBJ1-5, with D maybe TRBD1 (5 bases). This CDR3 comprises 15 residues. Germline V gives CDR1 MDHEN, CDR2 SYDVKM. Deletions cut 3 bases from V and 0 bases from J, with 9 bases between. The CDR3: CASSLWGDSNQPQHF. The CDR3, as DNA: TGTGCCAGCAGTTTGTGGGGCGATAGCAATCAGCCCCAGCATTTT.

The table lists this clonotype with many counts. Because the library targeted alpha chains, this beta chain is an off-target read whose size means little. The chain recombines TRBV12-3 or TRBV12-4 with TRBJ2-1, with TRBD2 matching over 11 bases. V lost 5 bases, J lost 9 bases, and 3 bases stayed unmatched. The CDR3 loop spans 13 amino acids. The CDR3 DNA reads TGTGCCAGCAGTGTGGGACTAGCGGTTGAGCAGTTCTTC. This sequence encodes CASSVGLAVEQFF.

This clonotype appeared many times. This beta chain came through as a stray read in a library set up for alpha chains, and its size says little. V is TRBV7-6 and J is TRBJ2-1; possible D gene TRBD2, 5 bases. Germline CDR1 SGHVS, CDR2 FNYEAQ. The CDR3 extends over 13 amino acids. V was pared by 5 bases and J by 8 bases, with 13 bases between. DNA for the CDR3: TGTGCCAGCAGCGGGAGAGGAGTCGATGAGCAGTTCTTC. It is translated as CASSGRGVDEQFF.

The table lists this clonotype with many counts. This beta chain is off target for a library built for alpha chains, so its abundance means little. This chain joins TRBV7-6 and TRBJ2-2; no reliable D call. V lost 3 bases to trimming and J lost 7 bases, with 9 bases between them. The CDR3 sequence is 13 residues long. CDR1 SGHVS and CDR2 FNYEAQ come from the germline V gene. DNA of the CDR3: TGTGCCAGCAGCTTTCTGGCTGACGGGGAGCTGTTTTTT. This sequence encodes CASSFLADGELFF.

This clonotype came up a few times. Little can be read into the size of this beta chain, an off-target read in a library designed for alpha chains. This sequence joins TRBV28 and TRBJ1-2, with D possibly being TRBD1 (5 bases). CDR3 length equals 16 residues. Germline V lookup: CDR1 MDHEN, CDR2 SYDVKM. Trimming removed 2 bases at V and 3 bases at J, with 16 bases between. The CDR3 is CASSLGAPEQDYGYTF. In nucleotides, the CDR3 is TGTGCCAGCAGTTTAGGGGCCCCTGAGCAGGACTATGGCTACACCTTC.

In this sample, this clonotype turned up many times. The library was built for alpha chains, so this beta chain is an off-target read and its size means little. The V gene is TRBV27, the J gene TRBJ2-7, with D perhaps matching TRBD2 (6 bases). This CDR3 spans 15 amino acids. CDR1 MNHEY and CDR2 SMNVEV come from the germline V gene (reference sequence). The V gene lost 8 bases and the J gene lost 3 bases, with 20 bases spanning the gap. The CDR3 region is CASRKPGASVYEQYF. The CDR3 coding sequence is TGTGCCAGCCGAAAACCCGGGGCTAGCGTCTACGAGCAGTACTTC.

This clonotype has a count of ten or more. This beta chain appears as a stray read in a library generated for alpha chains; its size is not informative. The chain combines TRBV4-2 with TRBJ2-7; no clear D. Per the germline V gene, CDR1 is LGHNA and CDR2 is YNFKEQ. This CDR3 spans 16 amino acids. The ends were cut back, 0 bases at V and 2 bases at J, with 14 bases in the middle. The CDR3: CASSQEWSDGTYEQYF. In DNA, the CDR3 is TGTGCCAGCAGCCAAGAATGGTCGGACGGAACCTACGAGCAGTACTTC.

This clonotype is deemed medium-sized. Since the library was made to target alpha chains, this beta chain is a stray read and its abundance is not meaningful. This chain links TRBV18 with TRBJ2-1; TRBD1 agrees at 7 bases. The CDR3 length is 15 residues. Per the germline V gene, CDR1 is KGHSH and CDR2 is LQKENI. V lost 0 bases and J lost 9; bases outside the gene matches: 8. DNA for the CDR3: TGTGCCAGCTCACCACCTTCGGCAGGGGGAAGTGAGCAGTTCTTC. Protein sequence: CASSPPSAGGSEQFF.

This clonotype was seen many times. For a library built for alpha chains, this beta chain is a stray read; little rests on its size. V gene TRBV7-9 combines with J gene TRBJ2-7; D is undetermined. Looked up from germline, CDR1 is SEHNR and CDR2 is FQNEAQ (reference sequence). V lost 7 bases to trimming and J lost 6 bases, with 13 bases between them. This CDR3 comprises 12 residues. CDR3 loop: CASTSPRVEQYF. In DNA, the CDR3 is TGTGCCAGCACCTCCCCCCGGGTCGAGCAGTACTTC.